The following is a TCR beta chain sequence with its context. What it binds is unknown. One base away lies a much larger clone, so this may be a sequencing read error. The sample belongs to a study of cytomegalovirus exposure and HLA in healthy donors. Study-level results: A few of the chains that were CMV-associated were confirmed in vitro to be specific for CMV antigens. Listed as cytomegalovirus-associated were 150 or so TCR beta chains. For cytomegalovirus status, the classifier reportedly gave diagnoses with high specificity and sensitivity. Later analysis identified several of the most significant clusters that appeared linked to common viral pathogens.

Researchers ran the PCR with 60 Vbeta and 13 Jbeta primers. Profiled with immunoSEQ multiplex PCR; TCRdb holds only in-frame clones, not every one. Counted here are around 160,000 clones, about 77% occurring once; the ten biggest clones make up approximately 9.8%. CDR1 and CDR2 from the germline V gene are SGDLS and YYNGEE. The CDR3 has 14 residues. Trimming stripped 4 bases from V and 1 base from J, with 11 bases between. This sequence was found in a man younger than 30 in good health and CMV-seropositive. The sample comprised PBMCs. The chain joins TRBV9 to TRBJ1-1; D perhaps matches TRBD1 (6 bases). CDR3 amino acids: CASSPETGNTEAFF. Here the CDR3 DNA reads TGTGCCAGCAGCCCGGAGACAGGGAACACTGAAGCTTTCTTT.